This T cell receptor (beta chain) was recovered during a study of beta chain features in type 1 diabetes (dated by TCRdb to between 2018 and 2020). As for the study more broadly: Mean age, gender distribution, total cell number and subset yield were not different between patients and healthy donors. In the study, TCRB repertoires of sorted circulating CD4+ T cell subsets from recently diagnosed type 1 diabetes patients were compared with those of matched healthy donors. Naive and central memory subsets were obtained from all 30 or so donors, but regulatory and stem cell-like memory subsets were isolated from only 8 patients and roughly eight healthy donors. A total of roughly 99 million sorted cells were examined across all samples, and the number of cells per subset was strongly correlated with RNA yield.

Study-level results and caveats: Patients with type 1 diabetes made fewer insertions and deleted more nucleotides at VDJ recombination sites, implying thymic rearrangement abnormalities. Type 1 diabetes patients showed a moderate but significant shortening of TCRB CDR3 length in all four CD4+ subsets. Naive, central memory and regulatory TCRB repertoires appeared to be more alike among patients than among healthy donors. Because cDNA was sequenced instead of genomic DNA, activated cells with high expression could be over-represented, although the groups did not differ in activation or CD3 levels. HLA sub-analyses involved small numbers of individuals, so any influence of HLA type on TCRB rearrangement remained unresolved. PCR may preferentially amplify shorter templates, but because patient and control samples were amplified and corrected together, any resulting skew would affect both groups equally.

All of the isolated RNA was reverse transcribed with the High Capacity cDNA Reverse Transcription Kit, so expressed TCRB transcripts were sequenced. Naive, central memory and regulatory T cell samples underwent deep immunoSEQ sequencing, averaging around 3.9 million total reads per sample. After sorted cells were lysed in RLT buffer, RNA was extracted with DNase-treated RNeasy Micro or Mini kits, with the choice depending on cell number. To prevent cross-contamination, every cell subset was processed on its own, while patient and healthy donor samples were processed together. TCRB sequences were amplified from cDNA with the immunoSEQ multiplex PCR, producing 87-bp fragments spanning the CDR3 region. Sequencing of the amplicons was done on the Illumina HiSeq platform. As for how the authors treated the data: Synthetic template baselines were used to correct PCR bias computationally, reads within Hamming distance 2 were collapsed, and singletons that could not be merged were discarded. Reads were aligned against IMGT to assign V, D and J genes, CDR3 length and insertions or deletions at six rearrangement sites. Within each subset, clonotype counts were normalized to sorted cell number, and only after that were true diversity and Gini coefficients computed with the tcR R package. The overlap coefficient, calculated on TCRB nucleotide sequences, was used to quantify repertoire sharing. Sourced from immuneACCESS, this table was stored by TCRdb with only in-frame sequences that have V and J called. A share of the clones is absent; for the studies checked, an unresolved V gene accounts for under half, and the remainder has no known explanation. D and trimming were read from the DNA, whereas the V and J calls and clone size are those reported in that table. The sample data list about 140,000 clones, and 9.7% of these were observed just once. Of the sample, 0.55% to 0.75% falls within the top ten clones.

A remark on this clone: This clone's antigen is unknown. No per-base quality is available; no much larger clone lies one base away.

From each donor, a single peripheral blood sample of about 120 mL on average was drawn into heparinised tubes. Naive, central memory, regulatory and stem cell-like memory CD4+ T cells were sorted on a BD FACSAria II using a panel including CD45RO, CCR7, CD25, CD127, CD95 and CD27. All sorted populations exceeded 95% purity. Right away, PBMCs were isolated by Lymphoprep density gradient centrifugation and were stained directly, with no culture step. Samples were stained and sorted in pairs, with one healthy donor and one patient per experiment, so that batch effects were minimized. From a lookup of the germline V gene, CDR1 and CDR2 are MNHEY and SVGAGI. The CDR3 runs 15 amino acids, cysteine and phenylalanine included. Of the read, only the CDR3 DNA is kept; its 45 bases are in frame from base 1. V lost 1 base and J lost 5 bases; the stretch between them is 12 bases long.

The V and J segments used are TRBV6-5 and TRBJ2-1, with the D gene call left open. The sequencing sample was made of central memory CD4+ T cells from blood. This TCR came from a woman aged 40 to 50 in good health. In nucleotide form, the sequence is TGTGCCAGCAGTTACTTCTCCGGGTTCAACAATGAGCAGTTCTTC. Its coded protein is CASSYFSGFNNEQFF.